The present TCR beta chain was sequenced within a study of T cell responses to AZD1222 COVID-19 vaccine. Libraries were prepared by immunoSEQ multiplex PCR; TCRdb keeps only in-frame clonotypes and omits some of them. The table includes roughly 170,000 clones, approximately 94% detected once. V dropped 6 bases and J dropped 6; count of bases not matched to a gene: 14. The CDR3 length is 15 residues. Germline values: CDR1 KGHSH, CDR2 LQKENI. Analysis merged second doses at about 4 or about 12 weeks. Material: peripheral blood, obtained 28 days after the second AZD1222 dose. The TCR sequence derives from an adult who received the AZD1222 COVID-19 vaccine. The rearrangement links TRBV18 to TRBJ2-7; 7 nucleotides match TRBD1. The CDR3 DNA follows: TGTGCCAGCTCCCCCAGGGACAGTCTCGCTCGCGAGCAGTACTTC. It encodes CASSPRDSLAREQYF. Filled out from reference TRBV18 and TRBJ2-7, the complete variable domain reads NAGVMQNPRHLVRRRGQEARLRCSPMKGHSHVYWYRQLPEEGLKFMVYLQKENIIDESGMPKERFSAEFPKEGPSILRIQQVVRGDSAAYFCASSPRDSLAREQYFGPGTRLTVT.